One and the same sample provided the 15 T cell receptor beta chains below, sequenced in a study of Ad26.COV2.S vaccination and SARS-CoV-2 variants. The treatment: around 19 received Ad26.COV2.S at low or high dose, single or two shots; several received placebo; per-sample allocation not given. Specimens were obtained on day 63 following the first vaccine or placebo injection. Data came from immunoSEQ multiplex PCR; TCRdb stores just in-frame clones and leaves some out. This table has some 250,000 clones, 85% to 90% appearing once. Source: peripheral blood, taken in a trial of Ad26.COV2.S vaccine versus placebo. The receptors were sampled from a person aged 18-65 years who received the Ad26.COV2.S COVID-19 vaccine or a placebo.

This clone came up once. J is TRBJ2-3 and V is TRBV27; 8 nucleotides match TRBD2. CDR1 is MNHEY and CDR2 is SMNVEV in the germline V gene (reference sequence). The ends lost 3 bases at V and 1 base at J; junction bases unmatched: 6. The CDR3 runs to 16 residues. CDR3 bases: TGTGCCAGCAGTTTCCCAAGCGGGGGCCGCACAGATACGCAGTATTTT. It translates to CASSFPSGGRTDTQYF.

This rearrangement joins TRBV30 to TRBJ1-2; D unresolved. With 4 bases removed from V and 0 bases from J, the gap between germline ends came to 15 bases. The V gene's germline CDR1 is GTSNPN and CDR2 SVGIG (reference sequence). The CDR3 consists of 15 residues. This chain's CDR3 is CAWITGPPTNYGYTF. The CDR3, as DNA: TGTGCCTGGATTACCGGGCCCCCAACTAACTATGGCTACACCTTC.

The V gene is TRBV3-1 (or the pseudogene TRBV3-2), the J gene TRBJ1-6, with D possibly TRBD1 on 5 matching bases. V gave up 4 bases and J gave up 8 bases, with 12 bases separating them. This CDR3 has 14 residues. The germline V gene has CDR1 LGHDT and CDR2 YNNKEL (reference sequence). The CDR3 coding sequence is TGTGCCAGCAGCCGACAGTACTCGGATTCACCCCTCCACTTT. Its translation: CASSRQYSDSPLHF.

The rearrangement joins TRBV18 to TRBJ2-7; D possibly corresponds to TRBD1 (6 bases). Per the germline V gene, CDR1 is KGHSH and CDR2 is LQKENI. V was shortened by 1 base and J by 4 bases, with 8 bases between the two germline ends. CDR3 length equals 13 residues. The CDR3, as DNA: TGTGCCAGCTCACCACTAGGACAGTACGAGCAGTACTTC. Protein product: CASSPLGQYEQYF.

The chain is built from TRBV2 and TRBJ1-2; D is unresolved. CDR3 length: 12 amino acids. V was cut by 2 bases and J by 5 bases, with 6 bases left in between. Germline-derived CDR1 and CDR2 are SNHLY and FYNNEI. The CDR3 nucleotides are TGTGCCAGCAGTGAAAACAGTTATGGCTACACCTTC. Translating gives CASSENSYGYTF.

The chain uses TRBV27 and TRBJ2-2, with 7 bases matching TRBD1. Germline CDR1 reads MNHEY; CDR2 reads SMNVEV (reference sequence). The CDR3 is made up of 15 amino acids. V lost 6 bases to trimming and J lost 0 bases; unmatched junction nucleotides: 4. DNA for the CDR3: TGTGCCAGCAGCTTCCAGGGGGCGAACACCGGGGAGCTGTTTTTT. This codes for CASSFQGANTGELFF.

The rearrangement links TRBV7-9 to TRBJ2-5; D could derive from TRBD1 or TRBD2 (5 bases each). Trimming removed 3 bases at V and 2 bases at J, with 16 bases between. This CDR3 has 16 residues. Per the germline V gene, CDR1 is SEHNR and CDR2 is FQNEAQ (reference sequence). CDR3 protein: CASSFATGARQETQYF. CDR3 sequence (DNA): TGTGCCAGCAGCTTTGCAACCGGGGCGCGACAAGAGACCCAGTACTTC.

The chain is built from TRBV6-2 or TRBV6-3 and TRBJ2-1; D is ambiguous. Germline loops: CDR1 MNHEY, CDR2 SVGEGT. The CDR3 consists of 11 residues. Trimming removed 0 bases from V and 10 bases from J, with 4 bases in between. CDR3 coding DNA: TGTGCCAGCAGTTACTCGTTAGAGCAGTTCTTC. Translated: CASSYSLEQFF.

V gene TRBV4-2 combines with J gene TRBJ2-1, with 9 bases fitting TRBD2. The CDR3 covers 18 residues. Germline V lookup: CDR1 LGHNA, CDR2 YNFKEQ. J gave up 1 base and V 0 bases, and 7 bases lay outside the gene matches. CDR3 coding DNA: TGTGCCAGCAGCCAAGATCAGTGGAGCGGGGGGTCCTACAATGAGCAGTTCTTC. It yields the protein CASSQDQWSGGSYNEQFF.

CDR3: CASSRALNTEAFF. DNA of the CDR3: TGCGCCAGCAGCCGCGCCTTGAACACTGAAGCTTTCTTT. The chain combines TRBV4-3 with TRBJ1-1; unclear D gene. V lost 4 bases and J lost 0, with 6 bases in between. The CDR3 contains 13 residues. From germline, CDR1 is LGHNA and CDR2 YSLEER.

The chain has TRBV28 and TRBJ2-7, with TRBD1 as a possible D gene (5 bases). CDR1 MDHEN and CDR2 SYDVKM come from the germline V gene. The CDR3 loop spans 12 amino acids. The V end was cut by 1 base, the J end by 6 bases, with 7 bases between. CDR3 sequence: CASSLLGREQYF. The CDR3 DNA reads TGTGCCAGCAGTTTATTGGGGCGCGAGCAGTACTTC.

V is TRBV28 and J is TRBJ1-3, with a tentative D call TRBD1 (6 bases). V was shortened by 7 bases and J by 4 bases, with 11 bases between the two germline ends. The CDR3 is 13 residues long. CDR1 and CDR2 (germline): MDHEN, SYDVKM. As DNA, the CDR3 is TGTGCCAGCACACAGGGTGCCGGAAACACCATATATTTT. Protein sequence: CASTQGAGNTIYF.

The genes are TRBV7-2 and TRBJ2-7; the match to TRBD1 covers 8 bases. CDR3 length: 15 residues. The V segment lost 1 base and the J segment 3 bases; nucleotides outside the gene matches: 5. Germline CDR1 is SGHTA and CDR2 is FQGNSA. The CDR3 spells CASSLDSGGFYEQYF. In DNA form, the CDR3 reads TGTGCCAGCAGCTTAGACTCAGGGGGCTTCTACGAGCAGTACTTC.

This clone was seen only once. CDR3 protein: CASSLLGGPYNSPLHF. The CDR3 nucleotides are TGTGCCAGCAGTTTATTGGGGGGCCCCTATAATTCACCCCTCCACTTT. The V call is TRBV28, the J call TRBJ1-6; D possibly corresponds to TRBD1 (6 bases). Germline loops: CDR1 MDHEN, CDR2 SYDVKM. V lost 1 base, J lost 2 bases, and 9 bases lay in between. The CDR3 length is 16 residues.

The rearrangement links TRBV5-1 to TRBJ2-1; the match to TRBD2 covers 9 bases. Unmatched junction bases numbered 0, after V lost 2 bases and J lost 0 bases. The CDR3 length is 15 residues. Germline values: CDR1 SGHRS, CDR2 YFSETQ. This CDR3 is CASSFSGSSYNEQFF. The DNA of the CDR3 is TGCGCCAGCAGCTTTAGCGGGAGCTCCTACAATGAGCAGTTCTTC.